This T cell receptor beta chain was obtained from a study of radiotherapy plus CTLA-4 blockade in lung cancer. With regard to this clone: Its antigen is currently unknown.

Study results and caveats: The best prediction of response reportedly came from early blood T cell clone dynamics, with interferon-beta. In blood, after radiotherapy plus ipilimumab, tumor-derived TCR clones expanded.

The method was immunoSEQ multiplex PCR; TCRdb's version includes in-frame clones alone and lacks a portion of them. The sample records some 38,000 clones, about three quarters being singletons. Looked up from germline, CDR1 is SGHVS and CDR2 is FNYEAQ. The CDR3 contains 14 residues. J lost 4 bases, V lost 1 base, and 3 bases had no gene match. The source is a human donor with non-small cell lung cancer who had stable disease on radiotherapy plus ipilimumab. The source material was peripheral blood, sampled from a patient treated with radiotherapy plus ipilimumab. The V call is TRBV7-6, the J call TRBJ2-5; 7 bases align to TRBD2. The CDR3 loop reads CASSLDRGVETQYF. The CDR3, as DNA: TGTGCCAGCAGCTTAGATCGGGGGGTAGAGACCCAGTACTTC.